The 30 T cell receptor beta chains reported below all come from one sample, sequenced in a study of blood T cells in healthy people across ages. A J-beta primer mix and a sample-barcoded 5' primer were used in a second PCR of roughly 6 to 12 cycles. TCRdb reprocessed the 5' RACE reads with MiXCR, giving one entry per CDR3 protein. The sample comprises hundreds of thousands of distinct CDR3 sequences, roughly 60% of which are singletons, and 20% to 25% rests with the top ten. The sequenced sample was blood. The source of these receptors is a young man in good health.

This clonotype was observed a few times. This sequence joins TRBV4-2 and TRBJ1-2; no clear D. CDR3 size: 16 residues. V was cut by 1 base and J by 4 bases, with 16 bases left in between. Germline-derived CDR1 and CDR2 are LGHNA and YNFKEQ. The CDR3 DNA follows: TGTGCCAGCAGCCAAGGGTCGGCTATGTTAGGCTATGGCTACACCTTC. Its translation: CASSQGSAMLGYGYTF.

The chain couples TRBV7-2 to TRBJ2-3, with a tentative D call TRBD2 (6 bases). V shed 6 bases and J shed 5 bases, with 15 bases lying between them. The germline CDR1 and CDR2 sequences are SGHTA and FQGNSA. This CDR3 has 14 residues. This chain's CDR3 is CASSFSLEGDTQYF. The DNA for the CDR3 is TGTGCCAGCAGTTTTAGTTTGGAGGGAGATACGCAGTATTTT.

The chain joins TRBV10-3 to TRBJ2-5; weak D call: TRBD2 (5 bases). The closer fit of TRBJ2-7 to the DNA end suggests the J call may be wrong. The CDR3 has 16 residues. CDR1 and CDR2 (germline): ENHRY, SYGVKD. CDR3 residues: CAISESRRQSSYEQYF. CDR3 DNA sequence: TGTGCCATCAGTGAGTCGAGGAGGCAGTCGAGCTACGAGCAGTACTTC.

The rearrangement links TRBV5-6 to TRBJ1-2; D is perhaps TRBD1 (5 bases). The CDR3 is made up of 16 amino acids. The V and J ends lost 1 base and 4 bases respectively, with 17 bases between them. Germline lookup yields CDR1 SGHDT and CDR2 YYEEEE. This chain's CDR3 is CASSLTGESVGYGYTF. For the CDR3, the DNA is TGTGCCAGCAGCTTGACAGGAGAATCGGTGGGCTATGGCTACACCTTC.

The rearrangement uses TRBV20-1 and TRBJ2-1; D is ambiguous. V lost 5 bases and J lost 5, with 16 bases in between. The length of the CDR3 is 14 residues. Germline V CDR1 and CDR2: DFQATT, SNEGSKA (reference sequence). The CDR3 nucleotides are TGCAGTGCTCGACCGCCCAACAGCCACAATGAGCAGTTCTTC. This translates into CSARPPNSHNEQFF.

This clonotype came up a few times. The chain carries TRBV7-2 and TRBJ1-1; a possible D gene is TRBD1 (5 bases). There are 16 residues in the CDR3. CDR1 and CDR2 (germline): SGHTA, FQGNSA. Between the trimmed V and J ends, which lost 1 base and 5 bases, there was a span of 17 bases. CDR3 DNA: TGTGCCAGCAGCTTAGGGCAGGGCAAAGCGGGAACTGAAGCTTTCTTT. Translating gives CASSLGQGKAGTEAFF.

In its sample, this clonotype was seen a few times. The J gene is TRBJ2-7, the V gene TRBV4-1, with 10 bases identical to TRBD1. CDR3 length: 15 residues. CDR1 and CDR2 from the germline V gene are MGHRA and YSYEKL. V was clipped by 4 bases and J by 2 bases; unmatched bases: 5. The CDR3 DNA reads TGCGCCAGCAGCCGGGCGGGACAGGGGACCTACGAGCAGTACTTC. Protein: CASSRAGQGTYEQYF.

The chain employs TRBV24-1 and TRBJ2-5; D remains unclear. The CDR3 is 12 amino acids. The germline V gene has CDR1 KGHDR and CDR2 SFDVKD. V was pared by 4 bases and J by 5 bases, with 7 bases between. The CDR3 here is CATSDPYETQYF. CDR3 DNA sequence: TGTGCCACCAGTGACCCTTACGAGACCCAGTACTTC.

The chain employs TRBV3-1 and TRBJ1-2; maybe TRBD1 (5 bases). Germline V gives CDR1 LGHDT, CDR2 YNNKEL (reference sequence). Deletions cut 4 bases from V and 11 bases from J, with 20 bases between. This CDR3 spans 14 amino acids. The chain's CDR3 is CASSPGRWGGKYTF. In nucleotides, the CDR3 is TGTGCCAGCAGCCCCGGAAGGTGGGGCGGGAAGTACACCTTC.

The chain recombines TRBV2 with TRBJ2-6; D might be TRBD2 (6 bases). V lost 6 bases, J lost 1 base, and 13 bases lay in between. Germline assignment: CDR1 SNHLY and CDR2 FYNNEI. This CDR3 contains 16 residues. The CDR3 DNA sequence: TGTGCCAGCAGGACGGGACTTACTTCTGGGGCCAACGTCCTGACTTTC. It codes for CASRTGLTSGANVLTF.

This chain joins TRBV7-2 and TRBJ2-1; maybe TRBD2 (6 bases). The germline gives CDR1 SGHTA, CDR2 FQGNSA. The CDR3 has 16 amino acids. Trimming stripped 4 bases from V and 5 bases from J, with 18 bases between. This chain's CDR3 is CASSWRGTSRNNEQFF. The CDR3 region has the DNA TGTGCCAGCAGCTGGAGGGGAACTAGCCGTAACAATGAGCAGTTCTTC. Complete variable domain (other parts from reference TRBV7-2 and TRBJ2-1): GAGVSQSPSNKVTEKGKDVELRCDPISGHTALYWYRQSLGQGLEFLIYFQGNSAPDKSGLPSDRFSAERTGGSVSTLTIQRTQQEDSAVYLCASSWRGTSRNNEQFFGPGTRLTVL.

This clonotype was counted only a few times. V is TRBV12-3 or TRBV12-4 and J is TRBJ2-5, with 7 bases matching TRBD1. The CDR3 contains 14 residues. The V segment lost 7 bases and the J segment 3 bases; nucleotides outside the gene matches: 8. DNA of the CDR3: TGTGCCAGCACCCCAGGGGGTGGGAAAGAGACCCAGTACTTC. This encodes CASTPGGGKETQYF.

The rearrangement uses TRBV29-1 and TRBJ1-1; D not resolved. CDR1 is SQVTM, CDR2 ANQGSEA, per germline. This CDR3 is built from 11 residues. V was trimmed by 7 bases and J by 4 bases, leaving 10 bases between them. The DNA for the CDR3 is TGCAGCGGGCACCGGAGCACTGAAGCTTTCTTT. This encodes CSGHRSTEAFF.

This clonotype was picked up a small number of times. V and J are TRBV7-2 and TRBJ2-1; 8 bases match TRBD2. After removal of 2 bases from V and 1 base from J, the junction contained 1 base not matched to a gene. The CDR3 sequence is 15 residues long. Looked up from germline, CDR1 is SGHTA and CDR2 is FQGNSA. CDR3 sequence (DNA): TGTGCCAGCAGCTTAATAGCGGGATCCTACAATGAGCAGTTCTTC. Its protein is CASSLIAGSYNEQFF.

This clonotype was seen a handful of times. The chain combines TRBV5-1 with TRBJ1-2, with TRBD1 identical over 12 bases. V dropped 3 bases and J dropped 8; count of bases not matched to a gene: 5. This CDR3 is built from 14 residues. The germline gives CDR1 SGHRS, CDR2 YFSETQ. CDR3 amino acids: CASSSGQGARGYTF. The DNA of the CDR3 is TGCGCCAGCAGCTCGGGACAGGGGGCAAGAGGCTACACCTTC.

The V and J genes are TRBV6-1 and TRBJ1-4; TRBD1 might be the D (6 bases). Germline loops: CDR1 MNHNS, CDR2 SASEGT. Trimming removed 8 bases from V and 5 bases from J, with 12 bases in between. The CDR3 is made up of 13 amino acids. CDR3 protein: CASRGGGNEKLFF. The CDR3 DNA reads TGTGCCAGCCGGGGAGGGGGGAATGAAAAACTGTTTTTT.

Of note for this clonotype: At one end the junction does not follow the germline gene, possibly because of a read error. This rearrangement joins TRBV5-8 to TRBJ2-1; D ambiguous. Germline CDR1 SGHTS, CDR2 YDEGEE. This CDR3 is 11 amino acids long. The CDR3 region has the DNA TGTGCAACGGGTGGCTACACTGAGCAGTTCTTC. Encoded protein: CATGGYTEQFF.

This clonotype was counted only a few times. This chain joins TRBV7-9 and TRBJ2-3; TRBD1 matches at 7 bases. J was trimmed by 7 bases and V by 6 bases; bases with no gene match: 13. Germline V gene data show CDR1 as SEHNR and CDR2 as FQNEAQ (reference sequence). This CDR3 comprises 15 residues. Here the CDR3 DNA reads TGTGCCAGCAGTTCCGGGACAGCTTATTCGAATACGCAGTATTTT. This encodes CASSSGTAYSNTQYF.

The chain links TRBV4-1 to TRBJ1-1; D may be TRBD1 (6 bases). V lost 2 bases to trimming and J lost 4 bases, with 17 bases between them. The CDR3 runs 16 residues. Germline-derived CDR1 and CDR2 are MGHRA and YSYEKL. The CDR3 sequence: CASSQKFREGVTEAFF. The CDR3 bases are TGCGCCAGCAGCCAAAAATTCAGGGAGGGGGTCACTGAAGCTTTCTTT.

The rearrangement links TRBV29-1 to TRBJ1-2, with 7 nucleotides matching TRBD1. CDR1 and CDR2 from the germline V gene are SQVTM and ANQGSEA. The CDR3 consists of 14 residues. Unmatched junction bases numbered 8, after V lost 5 bases and J lost 2 bases. Here the CDR3 DNA reads TGCAGCGTTTCTCCGGGACAGACAAACTATGGCTACACCTTC. Residues: CSVSPGQTNYGYTF.

This clonotype was observed a handful of times. The genes are TRBV5-1 and TRBJ2-3; D may be TRBD2 (6 bases). V was clipped by 5 bases and J by 3 bases, with 16 bases between them. The CDR3 length is 15 residues. Germline V gene lookup returns CDR1 SGHRS and CDR2 YFSETQ. The CDR3: CASSPIQGGTDTQYF. The CDR3 coding sequence is TGCGCCAGCAGTCCTATTCAGGGAGGTACAGATACGCAGTATTTT.

The chain employs TRBV12-3 or TRBV12-4 and TRBJ2-1; D might be TRBD1 (5 bases). CDR3 length: 12 amino acids. Trimming shortened V by 5 bases and J by 15 bases, and 17 bases separated the two germline ends. The CDR3 nucleotides read TGTGCCAGCAGTCCCGATAGGGGCCCGGCGTTCTTC. This sequence encodes CASSPDRGPAFF.

The sample holds a few counts of this clonotype. The genes are TRBV27 and TRBJ1-5; tentative D call: TRBD1 (5 bases). The germline V gene encodes CDR1 MNHEY and CDR2 SMNVEV (reference sequence). The CDR3 has 14 residues. V lost 4 bases and J 6 bases, leaving 13 bases between the germline ends. The CDR3 reads CASSYGGPGQPQHF. The CDR3 DNA sequence: TGTGCCAGCAGTTATGGGGGTCCGGGTCAGCCCCAGCATTTT.

This clonotype came up a few times. The chain combines TRBV5-1 with TRBJ2-5; 8 bases fit TRBD1. J lost 5 bases, V lost 8 bases, and 8 bases had no gene match. CDR1 SGHRS and CDR2 YFSETQ come from the germline V gene. The length of the CDR3 is 13 residues. The CDR3 region has the DNA TGCGCCAGTCTCCGAGGACAGGGTGAGACCCAGTACTTC. Translating it yields CASLRGQGETQYF.

The chain combines TRBV27 with TRBJ2-5, with D tentatively TRBD1 (6 bases). Germline loops: CDR1 MNHEY, CDR2 SMNVEV (reference sequence). Trimming pared 0 bases from V and 5 bases from J, leaving 10 bases between. The CDR3 runs to 14 residues. The CDR3 loop reads CASSLSDTGETQYF. CDR3 nucleotide sequence: TGTGCCAGCAGTTTATCGGACACAGGGGAGACCCAGTACTTC.

This CDR3 is CASDTPEVSYEQYF. CDR3 nucleotide sequence: TGTGCCTCCGATACCCCGGAGGTATCTTACGAGCAGTACTTC. The chain has TRBV15 and TRBJ2-7; D perhaps matches TRBD2 (5 bases). There are 14 residues in the CDR3. Per germline, CDR1 LNHNV and CDR2 YYDKDF (reference sequence). The ends were cut back, 11 bases at V and 4 bases at J, with 21 bases in the middle.

The CDR3, as DNA: TGTGCCAGCAGCTTGCCGGGCAGGAACACTGAAGCTTTCTTT. This sequence encodes CASSLPGRNTEAFF. The V call is TRBV11-2, the J call TRBJ1-1, with no clear D. The germline gives CDR1 SGHAT, CDR2 FQNNGV. Trimming stripped 3 bases from V and 1 base from J, with 9 bases between. This CDR3 is built from 14 residues.

With regard to this clonotype: At one end, the junction sequence differs from germline, possibly due to a read error. This chain connects TRBV20-1 to TRBJ2-1, with 8 bases aligning to TRBD2. The CDR3 consists of 14 residues. The germline V gene encodes CDR1 DFQATT and CDR2 SNEGSKA (reference sequence). The DNA for the CDR3 is TGTAGTGCTAGAGGTATCGGGGAGCGGGAGACCCAGTTCTTC. Protein product: CSARGIGERETQFF.

The V gene is TRBV29-1, the J gene TRBJ2-7; weak D call: TRBD1 (5 bases). The CDR3 runs to 12 residues. From germline, CDR1 is SQVTM and CDR2 ANQGSEA. V dropped 5 bases and J dropped 4 bases, with 12 bases sitting between them. CDR3 loop: CSVTGDSYEQYF. CDR3 DNA sequence: TGCAGCGTTACAGGTGACTCATACGAGCAGTACTTC.

This rearrangement joins TRBV4-3 to TRBJ2-1; 9 nucleotides agree with TRBD2. Germline trimming cut 1 base from V and 6 bases from J; bases unmatched to any gene: 4. Germline values: CDR1 LGHNA, CDR2 YSLEER. This CDR3 is built from 15 residues. CDR3 DNA sequence: TGCGCCAGCAGCCAAGGAAGCGGGAGGATCAATGAGCAGTTCTTC. This translates into CASSQGSGRINEQFF.